The 29 T cell receptor beta chains given below trace back to one sample, sequenced in a study of T cell changes during pregnancy in multiple sclerosis. Assay: immunoSEQ multiplex PCR; the TCRdb copy retains only in-frame clones and omits some. The sample lists 90,000 to 130,000 clones, 80% to 95% occurring once. Sequenced material: peripheral blood, taken in the third trimester of pregnancy. Receptor source: a female donor with multiple sclerosis, enrolled in a pregnancy study.

The J gene is TRBJ2-1, the V gene TRBV27, with 11 positions matching TRBD1. V was clipped by 6 bases and J by 10 bases; unmatched bases: 11. The CDR3 sequence is 15 residues long. The germline gives CDR1 MNHEY, CDR2 SMNVEV (reference sequence). The CDR3 coding sequence is TGTGCCAGCAGAATCAACGGACAGGGGGCAGCAGAGCAGTTCTTC. It specifies CASRINGQGAAEQFF.

J is TRBJ1-2 and V is TRBV9; D gene unclear. From germline, CDR1 is SGDLS and CDR2 YYNGEE. CDR3 length: 14 residues. V was clipped by 0 bases and J by 2 bases, with 8 bases between them. CDR3 sequence reads: CASSVGGTNYGYTF. The CDR3 coding sequence is TGTGCCAGCAGCGTAGGCGGCACCAACTATGGCTACACCTTC.

This clone was counted once. The chain employs TRBV28 and TRBJ1-1; D not certain. Trimming stripped 4 bases from V and 5 bases from J, with 20 bases between. Germline V gene sequence: CDR1 MDHEN, CDR2 SYDVKM. This CDR3 has 16 amino acids. Written as DNA, the CDR3 is TGTGCCAGCAGTTCCTTGACTCTAGCTGAAGTAACTGAAGCTTTCTTT. Translated: CASSSLTLAEVTEAFF.

CDR3 region: CASSFGGLFTDTQYF. The CDR3 DNA is TGTGCCAGCAGTTTCGGGGGGCTCTTCACAGATACGCAGTATTTT. The chain couples TRBV6-5 to TRBJ2-3, with D tentatively TRBD2 (7 bases). The germline V gene encodes CDR1 MNHEY and CDR2 SVGAGI. CDR3 length equals 15 residues. The V end lost 4 bases, the J end lost 2 bases, and 13 bases lay between the germline ends.

Here the CDR3 reads CASTEAPPRRQPQHF. The CDR3 DNA reads as TGTGCCAGTACCGAGGCCCCTCCGCGTAGGCAGCCCCAGCATTTT. The chain carries TRBV19 and TRBJ1-5, with unresolved D. The CDR3 runs to 15 residues. Germline CDR1 and CDR2: LNHDA and SQIVND (reference sequence). The germline V and J ends were trimmed by 7 bases and 7 bases, with 20 bases remaining between them.

CDR3 bases: TGTGCCAGTACCCCCGGGGACTACTCTGGGGCCAACGTCCTGACTTTC. Its protein is CASTPGDYSGANVLTF. The J gene is TRBJ2-6, the V gene TRBV19; 7 bases map to TRBD2. Germline CDR1 LNHDA, CDR2 SQIVND (reference sequence). V trimming: 7 bases; J trimming: 0 bases; junction bases outside the gene matches: 6. The CDR3 sequence is 16 residues long.

The chain couples TRBV4-2 to TRBJ1-5; the D is unclear. With 5 bases removed from V and 0 bases from J, the gap between germline ends came to 11 bases. Germline V gives CDR1 LGHNA, CDR2 YNFKEQ. The CDR3 has 15 residues. The CDR3 nucleotides are TGTGCCAGCAGCGGTAGAGGAATTAGCAATCAGCCCCAGCATTTT. Translating it yields CASSGRGISNQPQHF.

The gene calls are TRBV6-1 and TRBJ2-1; 7 nucleotides match TRBD2. Germline CDR1 is MNHNS and CDR2 is SASEGT. The ends lost 6 bases at V and 3 bases at J; junction bases unmatched: 8. This CDR3 is 15 amino acids long. The CDR3 DNA follows: TGTGCCAGCAGGGGGGGGGTGAGGGACTACAATGAGCAGTTCTTC. It specifies CASRGGVRDYNEQFF.

The V gene is TRBV15, the J gene TRBJ2-2; D gene uncertain. Per the germline V gene, CDR1 is LNHNV and CDR2 is YYDKDF (reference sequence). Trimming removed 0 bases at V and 0 bases at J, with 8 bases between. The CDR3 covers 16 residues. The CDR3 DNA follows: TGTGCCACCAGCAGAGATCCCGGTGCGAACACCGGGGAGCTGTTTTTT. It codes for CATSRDPGANTGELFF.

The chain recombines TRBV15 with TRBJ2-5; 7 nucleotides line up with TRBD2. The CDR3 consists of 15 residues. Germline lookup yields CDR1 LNHNV and CDR2 YYDKDF (reference sequence). J was trimmed by 4 bases and V by 4 bases; bases with no gene match: 9. This chain's CDR3 is CATSMGGRGVETQYF. CDR3 DNA sequence: TGTGCCACCAGCATGGGGGGTCGGGGGGTAGAGACCCAGTACTTC.

This clone came up once. The chain employs TRBV10-3 and TRBJ2-2; 9 nucleotides align to TRBD1. The length of the CDR3 is 16 residues. V dropped 7 bases and J dropped 2; count of bases not matched to a gene: 8. Looked up from germline, CDR1 is ENHRY and CDR2 is SYGVKD. The CDR3 DNA reads as TGTGCCATCAAGGAACAGGGGGCCATTAACACCGGGGAGCTGTTTTTT. Its protein product is CAIKEQGAINTGELFF.

The count of this clone is one. This chain joins TRBV28 and TRBJ2-7, with TRBD2 matching 7 bases. V shed 10 bases, J shed 0 bases, and the junction held 12 bases outside the gene matches. Germline CDR1 reads MDHEN; CDR2 reads SYDVKM. The CDR3 runs to 15 residues. The CDR3 sequence: CATSRGRRGSYEQYF. In DNA form, the CDR3 reads TGTGCCACCTCCCGCGGGAGAAGGGGCTCCTACGAGCAGTACTTC.

The chain carries TRBV7-6 and TRBJ2-3, with D possibly matching TRBD2 (7 bases). Germline-derived CDR1 and CDR2 are SGHVS and FNYEAQ. Trimming left V 5 bases short and J 0 bases short, with 15 bases between. The CDR3 consists of 16 residues. CDR3 sequence reads: CASSPGGGASTDTQYF. CDR3 bases: TGTGCCAGCAGCCCGGGTGGGGGGGCTAGCACAGATACGCAGTATTTT.

V is TRBV30 and J is TRBJ1-6; D gene unclear. Trimming took off 5 bases at V and 0 bases at J, with 14 bases between the two ends. The germline V gene has CDR1 GTSNPN and CDR2 SVGIG (reference sequence). The CDR3 has 16 amino acids. The CDR3 DNA reads as TGTGCCTGGGGAGGATTTCCGAGCTCCTATAATTCACCCCTCCACTTT. This encodes CAWGGFPSSYNSPLHF.

The V and J genes are TRBV27 and TRBJ2-1, with 9 nucleotides matching TRBD1. The CDR3 is 18 residues long. Germline CDR1 MNHEY, CDR2 SMNVEV (reference sequence). J gave up 6 bases and V 4 bases, and 16 bases lay outside the gene matches. CDR3 nucleotide sequence: TGTGCCAGCAGTTCCTCCGGGACAGGGAGGATTGTAGGCAATGAGCAGTTCTTC. Translating it yields CASSSSGTGRIVGNEQFF.

The genes are TRBV9 and TRBJ1-1; weak D call: TRBD1 (6 bases). Germline loops: CDR1 SGDLS, CDR2 YYNGEE. The CDR3 covers 14 residues. V lost 4 bases to trimming and J lost 5 bases, with 15 bases between them. The CDR3 region has the DNA TGTGCCAGCAGCCCAAGGGGGTCAGAAACTGAAGCTTTCTTT. The encoded protein is CASSPRGSETEAFF.

The V gene is TRBV7-9, the J gene TRBJ2-2, with D possibly TRBD1 on 6 matching bases. The CDR3 runs 16 residues. Deletions cut 5 bases from V and 2 bases from J, with 15 bases between. CDR1 SEHNR and CDR2 FQNEAQ come from the germline V gene (reference sequence). DNA for the CDR3: TGTGCCAGCAGCCAAACCCGGGACATCAACACCGGGGAGCTGTTTTTT. Residues: CASSQTRDINTGELFF.

The rearrangement links TRBV15 to TRBJ2-1; 9 nucleotides match TRBD2. The V and J ends lost 0 bases and 5 bases, in that order; junction bases with no gene match: 8. The CDR3 spans 17 residues. Germline V gives CDR1 LNHNV, CDR2 YYDKDF (reference sequence). The CDR3 is CATSRDLAGGPDNEQFF. For the CDR3, the DNA is TGTGCCACCAGCAGAGATTTGGCGGGAGGGCCTGACAATGAGCAGTTCTTC.

V is TRBV7-9 and J is TRBJ1-2; 11 bases map to TRBD1. CDR3 length: 15 amino acids. Germline CDR1 and CDR2: SEHNR and FQNEAQ (reference sequence). V lost 3 bases and J lost 8; bases outside the gene matches: 8. The CDR3 sequence: CASSLGGQGASGYTF. CDR3 nucleotides: TGTGCCAGCAGCTTGGGTGGACAGGGGGCGAGCGGCTACACCTTC. Variable domain in full (rest from reference TRBV7-9 and TRBJ1-2): DTGVSQNPRHKITKRGQNVTFRCDPISEHNRLYWYRQTLGQGPEFLTYFQNEAQLEKSRLLSDRFSAERPKGSFSTLEIQRTEQGDSAMYLCASSLGGQGASGYTFGSGTRLTVV.

The rearrangement uses TRBV7-3 and TRBJ1-2; a possible D gene is TRBD1 (6 bases). This CDR3 has 15 amino acids. The ends were cut back, 2 bases at V and 3 bases at J, with 13 bases in the middle. Per the germline V gene, CDR1 is SGHTA and CDR2 is FQGTGA. This CDR3 is CASSLPGQLDYGYTF. The CDR3 nucleotides are TGTGCCAGCAGCTTACCAGGACAGCTTGACTATGGCTACACCTTC.

V usage is TRBV9 and J usage is TRBJ2-5; the D gene is possibly TRBD2 (6 bases). This CDR3 has 16 residues. Germline CDR1 SGDLS, CDR2 YYNGEE. Trimming shortened V by 0 bases and J by 3 bases, and 15 bases separated the two germline ends. The CDR3 bases are TGTGCCAGCAGCGTAGTCAGCGGGCGGGGAAAAGAGACCCAGTACTTC. Amino acids: CASSVVSGRGKETQYF.

This chain links TRBV27 with TRBJ1-1, with 9 bases matching TRBD1. The CDR3 runs 14 residues. V dropped 5 bases and J dropped 4; count of bases not matched to a gene: 5. CDR1 is MNHEY, CDR2 SMNVEV, per germline (reference sequence). The CDR3 DNA follows: TGTGCCAGCAGTCTTCAACAGGGGGCCACTGAAGCTTTCTTT. As protein: CASSLQQGATEAFF.

The rearrangement joins TRBV7-3 to TRBJ2-2, with 7 bases lining up with TRBD2. V lost 5 bases and J lost 7; bases outside the gene matches: 7. The CDR3 covers 14 residues. CDR1 SGHTA and CDR2 FQGTGA come from the germline V gene. The CDR3 sequence is CASSPGGGIGELFF. The CDR3 region has the DNA TGTGCCAGCAGCCCTGGGGGGGGGATCGGGGAGCTGTTTTTT.

The CDR3 sequence is CASSPSPRTSGRTDTQYF. The CDR3 DNA sequence: TGTGCCAGCAGCCCCTCCCCCCGGACTAGCGGGCGCACAGATACGCAGTATTTT. This rearrangement joins TRBV9 to TRBJ2-3, with TRBD2 matching 11 bases. Germline trimming cut 4 bases from V and 1 base from J; bases unmatched to any gene: 11. The germline V gene has CDR1 SGDLS and CDR2 YYNGEE. The CDR3 runs to 18 residues.

The chain uses TRBV19 and TRBJ1-2; D gene unclear. Trimming removed 6 bases at V and 1 base at J, with 9 bases between. This CDR3 region has 13 residues. Germline V gene data show CDR1 as LNHDA and CDR2 as SQIVND (reference sequence). CDR3 coding DNA: TGTGCCAGTAGGACCGACAATAACTATGGCTACACCTTC. Translating it yields CASRTDNNYGYTF.

V gene TRBV6-5 combines with J gene TRBJ1-5; 9 nucleotides agree with TRBD1. The CDR3 loop spans 15 amino acids. Trimming at V came to 5 bases and at J to 6 bases, leaving 8 bases not matched to a gene. The germline V gene encodes CDR1 MNHEY and CDR2 SVGAGI. CDR3 amino acids: CASSNRGLEGQPQHF. The CDR3 DNA follows: TGTGCCAGCAGTAACAGGGGGCTGGAGGGTCAGCCCCAGCATTTT.

The chain carries TRBV2 and TRBJ1-4; possibly TRBD1 for D (6 bases). CDR3 length equals 17 residues. Germline assignment: CDR1 SNHLY and CDR2 FYNNEI. V was cut by 5 bases and J by 5 bases, with 21 bases left in between. The CDR3 DNA follows: TGTGCCAGCAGTCCAATCCTCCGGACAGAAGGGAATGAAAAACTGTTTTTT. Translated: CASSPILRTEGNEKLFF.

The rearrangement joins TRBV5-1 to TRBJ2-2; D gene unclear. V lost 4 bases and J 7 bases, leaving 11 bases between the germline ends. Germline CDR1 is SGHRS and CDR2 is YFSETQ. CDR3 length: 13 residues. The CDR3 reads CASSVERVGELFF. The CDR3 region has the DNA TGCGCCAGCAGCGTAGAGAGAGTCGGGGAGCTGTTTTTT.

The genes are TRBV29-1 and TRBJ1-2, with a tentative D call TRBD1 (5 bases). CDR1 is SQVTM, CDR2 ANQGSEA, per germline. This CDR3 is built from 13 residues. V was clipped by 2 bases and J by 8 bases, with 15 bases between them. The CDR3 spells CSVERTPNSGYTF. CDR3 nucleotide sequence: TGCAGCGTTGAAAGGACACCCAACTCGGGCTACACCTTC.